This is a list of T cell receptor beta chains from one sample in a study of blood T cell repertoires in COVID-19. Here immunoSEQ multiplex PCR was the method, and the copy in TCRdb shows in-frame clones only, minus some. The sample lists under 200,000 clones; roughly 84% were seen once. Sequencing used peripheral blood. Source of these receptors: a man in his fifties or sixties who had recovered from COVID-19. Both conserved end residues are part of each CDR3. The D gene is left open where the match is weak. Rows give clone size only sometimes, using once, few, many, or a class for an expanded clone.

V	D	size	J	DNA	CDR3
TRBV2	TRBD1	.	TRBJ1-5	TGTGCCAGCAGTTCGGACAGGGGGGGGCAGCCCCAGCATTTT	CASSSDRGGQPQHF
TRBV6-6	.	.	TRBJ1-4	TGTGCCAGCAGTCCCCTCGTAATTAGGGGTCTCAATGAAAAACTGTTTTTT	CASSPLVIRGLNEKLFF
TRBV11-3	.	.	TRBJ2-1	TGTGCCAGCAGCTTAGAGGGAGGGGGGGGATCCTACAATGAGCAGTTCTTC	CASSLEGGGGSYNEQFF
TRBV30	TRBD1	.	TRBJ1-1	TGTGCCTGGAGTGCCCCGGACAGGGCCCACACTGAAGCTTTCTTT	CAWSAPDRAHTEAFF
TRBV14	.	few	TRBJ2-3	TGTGCCAGCAAGTCGGGGGTTAGCACAGATACGCAGTATTTT	CASKSGVSTDTQYF
TRBV27	.	.	TRBJ1-1	TGTGCCAGCAGTGCTCAGCGAGCAGGGACTGAAGCTTTCTTT	CASSAQRAGTEAFF
TRBV5-4	.	.	TRBJ2-1	TGTGCCAGCAGCCCACAGGGCCCCCAGGGGTCCTACAATGAGCAGTTCTTC	CASSPQGPQGSYNEQFF
TRBV7-9	.	.	TRBJ2-5	TGTGCCAGCAGCCCAGGGAAGGAGACCCAGTACTTC	CASSPGKETQYF
TRBV11-2	TRBD2	once	TRBJ2-1	TGTGCCAGCAGCTCTAGACTAGCGGGGGACCACAATGAGCAGTTCTTC	CASSSRLAGDHNEQFF
TRBV9	TRBD1	.	TRBJ2-3	TGTGCCAGCAGCGCCGGGACAGAGATGCTCACAGATACGCAGTATTTT	CASSAGTEMLTDTQYF
TRBV7-2	TRBD1	.	TRBJ2-2	TGTGCCAGCAGCTTAGCTTTACAGGGGGCCGGGGAGCTGTTTTTT	CASSLALQGAGELFF
TRBV3-1/TRBV3-2	.	.	TRBJ1-1	TGTGCCAGCAGCCAAACGGGGGGCCGGGCTGAAGCTTTCTTT	CASSQTGGRAEAFF
TRBV15	TRBD1	.	TRBJ2-5	TGTGCCACCAGCAAGGGACAGGGGGAGACCCAGTACTTC	CATSKGQGETQYF
TRBV5-1	.	.	TRBJ2-3	TGCGCCAGCAGCTTGTTCCTCCGGACTAGCACAGATACGCAGTATTTT	CASSLFLRTSTDTQYF
TRBV7-9	TRBD2	.	TRBJ2-5	TGTGCCAGCAGCAATCGCGGGGCGGGGGGAGTGGAGACCCAGTACTTC	CASSNRGAGGVETQYF
TRBV29-1	.	once	TRBJ1-1	TGCAGCGTTGCTCCCCGGCGAACCACTAACATTTTGCTGAACACTGAAGCTTTCTTT	CSVAPRRTTNILLNTEAFF
TRBV12-5	.	.	TRBJ1-2	TGTGCTAGTGGTTCCGACAGTGTCTATGGCTACACCTTC	CASGSDSVYGYTF
TRBV27	TRBD1	.	TRBJ1-2	TGTGCCACCTCGCAGGGGGCGTCTAACTATGGCTACACCTTC	CATSQGASNYGYTF
TRBV28	.	.	TRBJ1-2	TGTGCCAGCAGTACACACAGCAGCGGCTACACCTTC	CASSTHSSGYTF
TRBV4-3	TRBD2	.	TRBJ2-3	TGCGCCAGCAGCCAAGGCCGGGGGGGCAACGCAGATACGCAGTATTTT	CASSQGRGGNADTQYF
TRBV5-6	.	.	TRBJ1-2	TGTGCCAGCAGCTTGATTTCAATAGGGGCGCGCTCTGGCTACACCTTC	CASSLISIGARSGYTF
TRBV6-5	.	.	TRBJ1-2	TGTGCCAGCAACGGGGTCTACGGCTACACCTTC	CASNGVYGYTF
TRBV6-5	TRBD1	.	TRBJ1-1	TGTGCCAGCAGTTACGGGCAGGGGGTGAACACTGAAGCTTTCTTT	CASSYGQGVNTEAFF
TRBV27	.	few	TRBJ1-6	TGTGCCAGCAGAGTACAGGGATATAATTCACCCCTCCACTTT	CASRVQGYNSPLHF
TRBV7-2	TRBD2	.	TRBJ2-5	TGTGCCAGCAGCCTACCCTGGGGGAGGGGACAAGAGACCCAGTACTTC	CASSLPWGRGQETQYF
TRBV10-3	.	.	TRBJ2-3	TGTGCCTCCAGGGTGGCGACAGGTAGCTTCCCAGATACGCAGTATTTT	CASRVATGSFPDTQYF
TRBV4-1	TRBD2	.	TRBJ2-1	TGCGCCAGCAGCCCACTTACGGGAGCGGGGAACTCCTACAATGAGCAGTTCTTC	CASSPLTGAGNSYNEQFF
TRBV7-9	.	.	TRBJ2-1	TGTGCCAGCAGCTCCAACAGGGTGTCCGTTAAGAATGAGCAGTTCTTC	CASSSNRVSVKNEQFF
TRBV2	.	.	TRBJ1-5	TGTGCCAGCAGTCGAAGACAGCTTCTCAATCAGCCCCAGCATTTT	CASSRRQLLNQPQHF
TRBV7-8	.	.	TRBJ2-7	TGTGCCAGCAGCCCGCGACTCCCCGGTGGCGAGCAGTACTTC	CASSPRLPGGEQYF
TRBV5-6	TRBD2	.	TRBJ2-3	TGTGCCAGCAGCGTGGGACTAGCGGTGTCAGATACGCAGTATTTT	CASSVGLAVSDTQYF
TRBV10-2	TRBD2	.	TRBJ2-5	TGCGCCAGCAGTGAAACGGGGGGGCCAGAGACCCAGTACTTC	CASSETGGPETQYF
TRBV6-5	TRBD1	.	TRBJ1-3	TGTGCCAGCAGTTACCTGACAGGGGTCGGAAACACCATATATTTT	CASSYLTGVGNTIYF
TRBV2	TRBD2	few	TRBJ2-3	TGTGCCAGCAGACGAATGGGGGGGGACCAAAGTCCGCAGTATTTT	CASRRMGGDQSPQYF
TRBV11-3	TRBD1	.	TRBJ1-2	TGTGCCAGCAGCCCCGCGGGACAGCCCCGAAGGGGCTACACCTTC	CASSPAGQPRRGYTF
TRBV7-9	.	.	TRBJ1-1	TGTGCCAGCAGCCCCGGGGGGTCGGGGGACACTGAAGCTTTCTTT	CASSPGGSGDTEAFF
TRBV7-6	.	.	TRBJ2-1	TGTGCCAGCAGCTTAGTTGAGGGAGACGAGCAGTTCTTC	CASSLVEGDEQFF
TRBV7-9	.	.	TRBJ1-2	TGTGCCAGCAGCTTAGATGAACGGGGTGGCTACACCTTC	CASSLDERGGYTF
TRBV6-5	.	.	TRBJ1-2	TGTGCCAGCAGTCCCCGGGGGTGGGGGTATGGCTACACCTTC	CASSPRGWGYGYTF
TRBV7-2	.	.	TRBJ2-3	TGTGCCAGCAGGAGGGCGGGAAGCACAGATACGCAGTATTTT	CASRRAGSTDTQYF
TRBV19	.	.	TRBJ1-1	TGTGCCAGTGGTATACTGGGCTCGAGTACTGAAGCTTTCTTT	CASGILGSSTEAFF
TRBV11-1	.	.	TRBJ2-5	TGTGCCAGCAGCGAGAACCAAGAGACCCAGTACTTC	CASSENQETQYF
TRBV3-1/TRBV3-2	.	.	TRBJ1-6	TGTGCCAGCAGCCAAGATCAGATCCCCTCCTATAATTCACCCCTCCACTTT	CASSQDQIPSYNSPLHF
TRBV5-8	.	once	TRBJ1-1	TGTGCCAGCAGCTTGGCCACGTACAGGGCGAGGGGCACTGAAGCTTTCTTT	CASSLATYRARGTEAFF
TRBV5-1	TRBD1	.	TRBJ2-7	TGCGCCAGCAGCCCCCGGGCAGGGGGCCCCTACGAGCAGTACTTC	CASSPRAGGPYEQYF